The sequence of this T cell receptor (beta chain) was determined in a study of T cells in localized non-small cell lung cancer. Study-wide results and caveats: In uninvolved adjacent lung, T cell clonality reached its highest value, exceeding tumor. Greater blood T cell density accompanied longer overall survival.

Concerning this clone: Its antigen remains unidentified.

Sequencing was performed with immunoSEQ multiplex PCR; in TCRdb, only in-frame clones are kept and a portion is missing. In the table there are around 53,000 clones, over 60% of which are singletons. CDR3 length: 18 residues. Trimming at V came to 1 base and at J to 6 bases, leaving 14 bases not matched to a gene. In germline, CDR1 is SGHTA, CDR2 FQGTGA. The sequence came from a woman aged 35 to 70 with stage II lung adenocarcinoma. This sequence joins TRBV7-3 and TRBJ1-1, with TRBD1 matching over 10 bases. Specimen: PBMCs, collected before any cancer treatment. Written as DNA, the CDR3 is TGTGCCAGCAGCTTAAGGGCGGTGACAGGGGGCATGGTGGCTGAAGCTTTCTTT. Its translation: CASSLRAVTGGMVAEAFF.